Below are 11 T cell receptor beta chains sequenced from a single sample in a study of beta chain features in type 1 diabetes (dated by TCRdb to between 2017 and 2018). Overall results and qualifications from the work: A moderate but significant shortening of TCRB CDR3 length was observed in type 1 diabetes patients in all four CD4+ subsets.

These receptors are not linked to any known antigen. The receptor library was made with the immunoSEQ multiplex PCR assay. The entire isolated RNA was reverse transcribed using the High Capacity cDNA Reverse Transcription Kit, and thus expressed TCRB transcripts were sequenced. TCRdb provides this immuneACCESS table in a form limited to in-frame rearrangements. Some clones are lacking; in checked studies, under half of them reflect an unresolved V gene, and why the rest are absent is not known. Within this sample are over 150,000 clones, with 7.5% to 9.5% of them counted one time only. Around 0.56% of the sample is taken by the ten largest. The sample taken for sequencing was central memory CD4+ T cells from blood. Receptors originate from a woman under 30 with type 1 diabetes.

In this sample, this clone turned up a few times. V usage is TRBV5-1 and J usage is TRBJ2-1, with 11 positions matching TRBD2. In germline, CDR1 is SGHRS, CDR2 YFSETQ. V was pared by 6 bases and J by 3 bases, with 14 bases of the junction left unmatched. This CDR3 is 18 amino acids long. CDR3 loop: CASTAILISGGGYNEQFF. The CDR3 DNA sequence: TGCGCCAGCACCGCAATACTCATTAGCGGGGGGGGCTACAATGAGCAGTTCTTC. Together with reference TRBV5-1 and TRBJ2-1, the CDR3 gives the full variable domain: KAGVTQTPRYLIKTRGQQVTLSCSPISGHRSVSWYQQTPGQGLQFLFEYFSETQRNKGNFPGRFSGRQFSNSRSEMNVSTLELGDSALYLCASTAILISGGGYNEQFFGPGTRLTVL.

V gene TRBV14 combines with J gene TRBJ1-6; D perhaps matches TRBD1 (5 bases). Germline CDR1 is SGHDN and CDR2 is FVKESK. The CDR3 consists of 14 residues. V dropped 1 base and J dropped 10 bases, with 11 bases sitting between them. CDR3 nucleotide sequence: TGTGCCAGCAGCCAAGGCCGCAGGGTCTCACCCCTCCACTTT. This encodes CASSQGRRVSPLHF.

V usage is TRBV6-5 and J usage is TRBJ1-6, with 8 positions matching TRBD1. CDR1 is MNHEY, CDR2 SVGAGI, per germline. The CDR3 is 15 amino acids. J gave up 9 bases and V 4 bases, and 8 bases lay outside the gene matches. The CDR3 spells CASSSGQGGGSPLHF. CDR3 DNA sequence: TGTGCCAGCAGTTCCGGACAGGGTGGAGGTTCACCCCTCCACTTT.

J is TRBJ2-1 and V is TRBV7-2; 7 bases map to TRBD2. The trim removed 4 bases at V and 2 bases at J, leaving 8 bases unmatched. The CDR3 sequence is 16 residues long. Per the germline V gene, CDR1 is SGHTA and CDR2 is FQGNSA. Here the CDR3 DNA reads TGTGCCAGCAGCTCATTGGGGGGGAGGGCCTACAATGAGCAGTTCTTC. This gives the protein CASSSLGGRAYNEQFF.

This clone was observed a few times. The chain uses TRBV2 and TRBJ1-5, with 11 positions matching TRBD1. CDR3 length: 15 residues. With 6 bases clipped from V and 7 bases from J, the junction kept 8 bases outside the gene matches. Germline assignment: CDR1 SNHLY and CDR2 FYNNEI. The CDR3 loop reads CASSPGQGEGQPQHF. In DNA, the CDR3 is TGTGCCAGCAGCCCGGGACAGGGGGAGGGACAGCCCCAGCATTTT.

The chain recombines TRBV30 with TRBJ2-1; 9 bases match TRBD2. This CDR3 spans 15 amino acids. Trimming took 1 base from V and 6 from J; bases not matched to a gene: 7. The germline gives CDR1 GTSNPN, CDR2 SVGIG (reference sequence). CDR3 sequence (DNA): TGTGCCTGGAGTGCTAGCGGGAAATATAGCAATGAGCAGTTCTTC. It is translated as CAWSASGKYSNEQFF.

This clone was seen at least ten times. V is TRBV28 and J is TRBJ1-1, with TRBD1 identical over 7 bases. The J segment lost 4 bases and the V segment lost 6 bases, leaving 8 bases of the junction unmatched. This CDR3 comprises 14 residues. The germline CDR1 and CDR2 sequences are MDHEN and SYDVKM. CDR3 nucleotide sequence: TGTGCCAGCAGCGAGTCGCAGGGGGGCACTGAAGCTTTCTTT. Translated: CASSESQGGTEAFF.

This rearrangement joins TRBV7-9 to TRBJ2-3, with D unresolved. Looked up from germline, CDR1 is SEHNR and CDR2 is FQNEAQ (reference sequence). The CDR3 covers 14 residues. Trimming removed 1 base at V and 6 bases at J, with 11 bases between. This chain's CDR3 is CASSLGLQYDTQYF. CDR3 DNA: TGTGCCAGCAGCTTAGGTCTCCAGTATGATACGCAGTATTTT.

The V and J genes are TRBV7-9 and TRBJ2-7; D ambiguous. CDR3 length: 14 residues. V lost 2 bases, J lost 1 base, and 9 bases lay in between. CDR1 is SEHNR, CDR2 FQNEAQ, per germline (reference sequence). The CDR3 is CASSLSSGSYEQYF. DNA for the CDR3: TGTGCCAGCAGCTTATCCTCAGGATCCTACGAGCAGTACTTC.

The genes are TRBV5-1 and TRBJ1-6; weak D call: TRBD1 (5 bases). CDR3 size: 14 residues. Germline V gene sequence: CDR1 SGHRS, CDR2 YFSETQ. Deletions cut 0 bases from V and 9 bases from J, with 10 bases between. The CDR3 DNA reads as TGCGCCAGCAGCTTGGGAGATGACAGTTCACCCCTCCACTTT. Encoded protein: CASSLGDDSSPLHF.

The V gene is TRBV29-1, the J gene TRBJ2-1; 7 bases match TRBD2. The CDR3 is 15 residues long. Germline V gene sequence: CDR1 SQVTM, CDR2 ANQGSEA. Unmatched junction bases numbered 13, after V lost 6 bases and J lost 5 bases. This CDR3 reads CSVALGSGTNNEQFF. In DNA form, the CDR3 reads TGCAGCGTGGCTCTAGGGAGCGGGACGAACAATGAGCAGTTCTTC.